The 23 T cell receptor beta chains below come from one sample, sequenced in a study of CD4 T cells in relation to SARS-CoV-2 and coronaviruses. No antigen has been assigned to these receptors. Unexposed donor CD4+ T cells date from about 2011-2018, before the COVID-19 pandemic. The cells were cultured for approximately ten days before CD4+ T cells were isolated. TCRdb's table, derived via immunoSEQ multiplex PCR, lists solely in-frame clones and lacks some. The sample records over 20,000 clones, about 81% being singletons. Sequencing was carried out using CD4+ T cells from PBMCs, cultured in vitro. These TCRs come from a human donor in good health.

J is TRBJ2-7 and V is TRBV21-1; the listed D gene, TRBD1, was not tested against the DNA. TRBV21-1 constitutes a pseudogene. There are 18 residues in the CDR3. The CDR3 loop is CASSLTGGPFLSTYEQYF. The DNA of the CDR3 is TGTGCCAGCAGCCTAACAGGGGGCCCCTTCCTGTCCACCTACGAGCAGTACTTC.

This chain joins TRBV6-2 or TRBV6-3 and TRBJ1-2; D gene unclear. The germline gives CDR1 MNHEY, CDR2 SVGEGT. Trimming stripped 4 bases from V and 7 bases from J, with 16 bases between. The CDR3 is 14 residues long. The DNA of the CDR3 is TGTGCCAGCAGTTTATCGGAGGCCCGGACTGGCTACACCTTC. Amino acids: CASSLSEARTGYTF.

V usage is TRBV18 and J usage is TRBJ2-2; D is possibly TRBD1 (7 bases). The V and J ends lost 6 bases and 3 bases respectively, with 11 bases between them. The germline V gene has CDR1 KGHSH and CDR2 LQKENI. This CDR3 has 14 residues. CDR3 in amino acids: CASSRDSHTGELFF. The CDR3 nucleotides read TGTGCCAGCTCGCGGGACAGCCACACCGGGGAGCTGTTTTTT.

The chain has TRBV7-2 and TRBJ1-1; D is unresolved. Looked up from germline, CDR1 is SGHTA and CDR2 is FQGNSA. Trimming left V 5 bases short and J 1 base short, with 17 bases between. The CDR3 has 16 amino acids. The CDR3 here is CASSIGPPRRNTEAFF. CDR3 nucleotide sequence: TGTGCCAGCAGCATCGGGCCACCTCGGAGGAACACTGAAGCTTTCTTT.

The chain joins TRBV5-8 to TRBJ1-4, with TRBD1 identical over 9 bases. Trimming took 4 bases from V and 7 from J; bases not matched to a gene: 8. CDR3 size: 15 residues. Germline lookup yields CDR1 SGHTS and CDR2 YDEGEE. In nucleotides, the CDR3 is TGTGCCAGCAGCGTATTGGGACAGGGTGGTGAAAAACTGTTTTTT. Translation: CASSVLGQGGEKLFF.

This chain's CDR3 is CASSHRGDGYTF. The CDR3 DNA follows: TGCGCCAGCAGCCACAGGGGTGACGGCTACACCTTC. The rearrangement links TRBV4-1 to TRBJ1-2; tentative D call: TRBD1 (6 bases). The CDR3 runs to 12 residues. The V end was cut by 3 bases, the J end by 8 bases, with 10 bases between. Germline values: CDR1 MGHRA, CDR2 YSYEKL.

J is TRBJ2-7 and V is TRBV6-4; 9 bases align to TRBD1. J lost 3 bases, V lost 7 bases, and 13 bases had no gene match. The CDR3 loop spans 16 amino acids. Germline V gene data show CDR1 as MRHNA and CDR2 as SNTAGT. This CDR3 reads CASKGTGQGPIYEQYF. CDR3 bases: TGTGCCAGCAAAGGGACAGGGCAGGGGCCCATCTACGAGCAGTACTTC.

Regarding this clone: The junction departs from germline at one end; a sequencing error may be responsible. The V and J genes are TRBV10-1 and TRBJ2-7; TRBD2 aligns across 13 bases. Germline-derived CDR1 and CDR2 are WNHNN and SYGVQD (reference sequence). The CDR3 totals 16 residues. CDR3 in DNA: TGCGCCAGCAGGACTAACCCTCACAAACTAGCGGGAGGGCCTTTATTC. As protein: CASRTNPHKLAGGPLF.

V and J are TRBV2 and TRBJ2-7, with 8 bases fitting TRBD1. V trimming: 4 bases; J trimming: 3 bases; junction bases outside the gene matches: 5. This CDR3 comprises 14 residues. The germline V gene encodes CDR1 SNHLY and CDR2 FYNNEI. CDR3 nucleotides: TGTGCCAGCAGTGTAGCCAGGGGGCTCTACGAGCAGTACTTC. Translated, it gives CASSVARGLYEQYF.

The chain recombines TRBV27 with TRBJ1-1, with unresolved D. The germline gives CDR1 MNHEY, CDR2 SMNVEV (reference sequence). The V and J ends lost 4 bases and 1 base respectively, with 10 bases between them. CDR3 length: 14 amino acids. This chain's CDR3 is CASSYSAPNTEAFF. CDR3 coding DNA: TGTGCCAGCAGTTATTCAGCGCCGAACACTGAAGCTTTCTTT.

CDR3: CASSQEAGLAGSTDTQYF. The CDR3 DNA follows: TGTGCCAGCAGCCAAGAGGCGGGGCTAGCGGGTAGCACAGATACGCAGTATTTT. The chain combines TRBV3-1 (or the pseudogene TRBV3-2) with TRBJ2-3; 8 bases agree with TRBD2. CDR3 length: 18 residues. Trimming removed 0 bases from V and 0 bases from J; junction bases left unmatched: 8. Germline lookup yields CDR1 LGHDT and CDR2 YNNKEL (reference sequence).

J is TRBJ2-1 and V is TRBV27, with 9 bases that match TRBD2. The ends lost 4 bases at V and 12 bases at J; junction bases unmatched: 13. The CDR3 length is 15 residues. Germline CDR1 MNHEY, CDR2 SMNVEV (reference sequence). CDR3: CASSSAGLAEEVQFF. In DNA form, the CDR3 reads TGTGCCAGCAGTTCGGCGGGACTAGCTGAGGAAGTGCAGTTCTTC.

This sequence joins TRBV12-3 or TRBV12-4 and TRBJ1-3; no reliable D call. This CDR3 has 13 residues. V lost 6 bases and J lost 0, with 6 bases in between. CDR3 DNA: TGTGCCAGCAGACAGAGCTCTGGAAACACCATATATTTT. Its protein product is CASRQSSGNTIYF.

CDR3: CATTPQGSGTDTQYF. For the CDR3, the DNA is TGTGCCACCACTCCTCAGGGTAGTGGGACAGATACGCAGTATTTT. The chain employs TRBV19 and TRBJ2-3, with TRBD1 as a possible D gene (5 bases). The V end was cut by 10 bases, the J end by 3 bases, with 20 bases between. In germline, CDR1 is LNHDA, CDR2 SQIVND (reference sequence). This CDR3 contains 15 residues.

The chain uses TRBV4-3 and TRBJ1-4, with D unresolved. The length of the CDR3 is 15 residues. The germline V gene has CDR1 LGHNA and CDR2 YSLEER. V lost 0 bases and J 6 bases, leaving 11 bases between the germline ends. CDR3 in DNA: TGCGCCAGCAGCCAAGAGGGCAGGACTTATGAAAAACTGTTTTTT. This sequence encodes CASSQEGRTYEKLFF.

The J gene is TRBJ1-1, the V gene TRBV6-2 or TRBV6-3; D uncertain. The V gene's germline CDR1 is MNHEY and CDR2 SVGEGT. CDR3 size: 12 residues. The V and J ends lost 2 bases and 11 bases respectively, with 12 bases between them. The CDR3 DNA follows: TGTGCCAGCAGTTACGAGTACCATGGGGCTTTCTTT. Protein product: CASSYEYHGAFF.

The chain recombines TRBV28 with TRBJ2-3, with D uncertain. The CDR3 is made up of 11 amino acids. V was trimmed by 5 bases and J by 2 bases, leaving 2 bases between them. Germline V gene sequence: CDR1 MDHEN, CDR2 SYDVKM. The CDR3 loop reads CASSLTDTQYF. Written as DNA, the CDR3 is TGTGCCAGCAGTCTCACAGATACGCAGTATTTT. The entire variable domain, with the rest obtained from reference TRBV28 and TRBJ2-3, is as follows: DVKVTQSSRYLVKRTGEKVFLECVQDMDHENMFWYRQDPGLGLRLIYFSYDVKMKEKGDIPEGYSVSREKKERFSLILESASTNQTSMYLCASSLTDTQYFGPGTRLTVL.

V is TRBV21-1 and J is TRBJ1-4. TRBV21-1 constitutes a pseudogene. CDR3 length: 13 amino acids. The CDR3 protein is CASSRDTNEKLFF. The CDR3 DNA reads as TGTGCCAGCAGCAGGGACACTAATGAAAAACTGTTTTTT.

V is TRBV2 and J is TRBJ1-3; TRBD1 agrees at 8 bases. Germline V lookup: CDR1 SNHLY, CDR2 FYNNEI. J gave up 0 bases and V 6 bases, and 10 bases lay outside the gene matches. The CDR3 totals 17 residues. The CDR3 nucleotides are TGTGCCAGCAGGCCCTTCTGGACAGGGAGCTCTGGAAACACCATATATTTT. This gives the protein CASRPFWTGSSGNTIYF.

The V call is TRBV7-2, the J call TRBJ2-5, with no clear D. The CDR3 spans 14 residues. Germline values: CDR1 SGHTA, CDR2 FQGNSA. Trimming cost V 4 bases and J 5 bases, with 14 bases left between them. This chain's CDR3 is CASSSPGATETQYF. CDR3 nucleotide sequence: TGTGCCAGCAGCTCCCCGGGCGCAACTGAGACCCAGTACTTC.

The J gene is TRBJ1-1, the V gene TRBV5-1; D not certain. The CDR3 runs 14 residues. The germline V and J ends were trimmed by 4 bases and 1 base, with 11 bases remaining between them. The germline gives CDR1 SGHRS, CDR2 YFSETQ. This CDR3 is CASSPEPGNTEAFF. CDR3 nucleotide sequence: TGCGCCAGCAGCCCAGAACCAGGGAACACTGAAGCTTTCTTT.

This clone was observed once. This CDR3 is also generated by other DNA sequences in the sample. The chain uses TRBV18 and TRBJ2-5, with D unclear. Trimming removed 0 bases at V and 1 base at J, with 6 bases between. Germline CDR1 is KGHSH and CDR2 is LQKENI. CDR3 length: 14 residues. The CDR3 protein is CASSPPNSQETQYF. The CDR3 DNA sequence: TGTGCCAGCTCACCACCGAACAGCCAAGAGACCCAGTACTTC.

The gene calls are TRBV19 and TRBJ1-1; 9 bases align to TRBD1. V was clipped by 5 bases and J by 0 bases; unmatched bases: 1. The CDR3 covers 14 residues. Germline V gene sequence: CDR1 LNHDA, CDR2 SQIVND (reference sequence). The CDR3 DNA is TGTGCCAGTAGTCGGACAGGGGTGAACACTGAAGCTTTCTTT. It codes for CASSRTGVNTEAFF.